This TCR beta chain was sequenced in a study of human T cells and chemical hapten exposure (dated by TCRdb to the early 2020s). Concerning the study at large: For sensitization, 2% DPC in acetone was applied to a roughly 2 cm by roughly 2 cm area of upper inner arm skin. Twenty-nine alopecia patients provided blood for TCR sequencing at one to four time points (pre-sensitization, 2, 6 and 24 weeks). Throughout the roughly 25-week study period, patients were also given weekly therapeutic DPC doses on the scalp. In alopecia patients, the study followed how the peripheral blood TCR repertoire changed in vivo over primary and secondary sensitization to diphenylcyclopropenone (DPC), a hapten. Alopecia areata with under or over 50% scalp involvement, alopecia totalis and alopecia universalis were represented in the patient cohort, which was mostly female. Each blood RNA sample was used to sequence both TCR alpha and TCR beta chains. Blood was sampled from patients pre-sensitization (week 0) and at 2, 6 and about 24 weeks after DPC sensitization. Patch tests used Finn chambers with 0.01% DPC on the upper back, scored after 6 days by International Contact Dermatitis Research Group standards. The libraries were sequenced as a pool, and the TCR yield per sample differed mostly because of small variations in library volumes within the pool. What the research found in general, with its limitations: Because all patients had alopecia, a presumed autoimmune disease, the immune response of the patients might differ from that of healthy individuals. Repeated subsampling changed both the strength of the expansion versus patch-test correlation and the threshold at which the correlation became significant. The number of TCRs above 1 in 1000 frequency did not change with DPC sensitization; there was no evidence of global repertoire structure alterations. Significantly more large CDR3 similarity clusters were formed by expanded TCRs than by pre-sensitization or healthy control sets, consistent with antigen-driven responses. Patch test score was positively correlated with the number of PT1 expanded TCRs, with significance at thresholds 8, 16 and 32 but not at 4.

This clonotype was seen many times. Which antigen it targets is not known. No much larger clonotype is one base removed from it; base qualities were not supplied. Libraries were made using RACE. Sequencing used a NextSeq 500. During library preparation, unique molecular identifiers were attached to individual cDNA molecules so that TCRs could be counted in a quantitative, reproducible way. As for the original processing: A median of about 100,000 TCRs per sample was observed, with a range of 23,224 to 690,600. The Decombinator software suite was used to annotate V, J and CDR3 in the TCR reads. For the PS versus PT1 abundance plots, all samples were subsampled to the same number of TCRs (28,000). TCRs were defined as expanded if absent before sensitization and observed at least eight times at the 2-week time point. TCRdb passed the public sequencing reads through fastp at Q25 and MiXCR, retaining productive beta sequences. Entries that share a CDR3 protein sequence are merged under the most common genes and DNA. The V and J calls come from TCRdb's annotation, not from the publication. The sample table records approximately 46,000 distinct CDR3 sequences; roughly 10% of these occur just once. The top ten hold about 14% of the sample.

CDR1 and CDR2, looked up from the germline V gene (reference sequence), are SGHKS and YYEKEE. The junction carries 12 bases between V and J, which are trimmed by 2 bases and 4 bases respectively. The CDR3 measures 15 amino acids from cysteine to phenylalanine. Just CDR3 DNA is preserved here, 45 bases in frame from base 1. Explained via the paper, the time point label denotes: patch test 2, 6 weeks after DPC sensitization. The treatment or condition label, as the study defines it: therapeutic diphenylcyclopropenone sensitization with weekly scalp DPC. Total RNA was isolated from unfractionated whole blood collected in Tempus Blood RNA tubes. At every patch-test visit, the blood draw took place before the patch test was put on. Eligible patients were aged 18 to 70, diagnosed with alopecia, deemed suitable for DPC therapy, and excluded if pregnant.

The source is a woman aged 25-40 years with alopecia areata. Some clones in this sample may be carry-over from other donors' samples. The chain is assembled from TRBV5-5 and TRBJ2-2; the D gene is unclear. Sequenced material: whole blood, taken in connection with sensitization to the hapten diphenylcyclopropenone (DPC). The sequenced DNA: TGTGCCAGCAGCTTAGTCGCAGGTCCCACCGGGGAGCTGTTTTTT. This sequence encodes CASSLVAGPTGELFF.